These 22 T cell receptor beta chains were sequenced from one sample in a study of T cells in Graves' hyperthyroidism and ophthalmopathy. RNA transcripts yielded amplified TCR beta CDR3 regions. TCR CDR3 underwent first-round RT-PCR with the HTBI primer set. TCRdb re-derived calls from the multiplex PCR reads in MiXCR, one entry per CDR3 protein. Found here are some 460,000 distinct CDR3 sequences, about a sixth of them singletons; the top ten hold roughly 8%. The source material was blood. These receptors were collected from a woman aged 18-29 years with Graves' hyperthyroidism.

The sample holds a few counts of this clonotype. V and J are TRBV12-3 or TRBV12-4 and TRBJ2-2; 9 bases align to TRBD1. The length of the CDR3 is 14 residues. Unmatched junction bases numbered 5, after V lost 4 bases and J lost 8 bases. The CDR3 sequence: CASSSTGGEGELFF. DNA of the CDR3: TGTGCCAGCAGTTCGACAGGGGGGGAAGGGGAGCTGTTTTTT.

On this clonotype: A much larger clone lies one base from this, so it may be a read error. This chain links TRBV2 with TRBJ2-7, with 10 bases aligning to TRBD2. CDR1 SNHLY and CDR2 FYNNEI come from the germline V gene. This CDR3 region has 13 residues. V was clipped by 8 bases and J by 3 bases; unmatched bases: 4. The CDR3 sequence is CASERLAGYEQYF. In nucleotides, the CDR3 is TGTGCCAGCGAGCGACTAGCGGGCTACGAGCAGTACTTC.

This clonotype was counted ten times or more. V gene TRBV24-1 combines with J gene TRBJ2-2; 8 bases line up with TRBD1. The V gene end was trimmed by 11 bases and the J gene end by 7 bases; junction bases not matched to a gene: 5. Germline CDR1 reads KGHDR; CDR2 reads SFDVKD. This CDR3 contains 12 residues. The CDR3 DNA reads as TGTGCCAGCGGACAGGGCGACGGGGAGCTGTTTTTT. Translating gives CASGQGDGELFF.

The CDR3 DNA is TGTGCCAGTAGTATAAAGCCGCAGCACACTTTCCCGACAATCGGGCAGTTCTTC. Protein: CASSIKPQHTFPTIGQFF. J is TRBJ2-1 and V is TRBV19; D is undetermined. This CDR3 spans 18 amino acids. The V end lost 2 bases, the J end lost 12 bases, and 29 bases lay between the germline ends. Germline V gives CDR1 LNHDA, CDR2 SQIVND (reference sequence).

The V gene is TRBV20-1, the J gene TRBJ2-2; 8 bases align to TRBD2. The V and J ends lost 3 bases and 5 bases, in that order; junction bases with no gene match: 5. This CDR3 region has 14 residues. CDR1 is DFQATT and CDR2 is SNEGSKA in the germline V gene (reference sequence). The CDR3 here is CSASPSGSTGELFF. DNA for the CDR3: TGCAGTGCTAGTCCCAGCGGGAGTACCGGGGAGCTGTTTTTT.

This clonotype showed up many times. V is TRBV6-1 and J is TRBJ1-1; D is undetermined. The V gene's germline CDR1 is MNHNS and CDR2 SASEGT. V shed 6 bases and J shed 3 bases, with 11 bases lying between them. This CDR3 comprises 13 residues. In DNA, the CDR3 is TGTGCCAGCAGGGCCCGTAGGGACACTGAAGCTTTCTTT. Translated: CASRARRDTEAFF.

This clonotype came up many times. The gene calls are TRBV18 and TRBJ1-3, with 7 bases that match TRBD1. Germline CDR1 reads KGHSH; CDR2 reads LQKENI. The CDR3 totals 15 residues. V shed 6 bases, J shed 0 bases, and the junction held 5 bases outside the gene matches. The CDR3 here is CASSDGTASGNTIYF. The CDR3 DNA follows: TGTGCCAGCTCGGATGGGACAGCCTCTGGAAACACCATATATTTT.

This clonotype was seen only a few times. V and J are TRBV7-8 and TRBJ1-1; TRBD1 matches 10 bases. With V trimmed by 5 bases and J by 5 bases, 8 bases remained unmatched. CDR1 is SGHVS, CDR2 FQNEAQ, per germline. The CDR3 totals 15 residues. The CDR3 DNA sequence: TGTGCCAGCAGCCGCGGGACAGGGGCGAATACTGAAGCTTTCTTT. Protein product: CASSRGTGANTEAFF.

This chain connects TRBV12-5 to TRBJ1-5, with no clear D. Germline CDR1 is LGHNT and CDR2 is FRNRAP. V was cut by 3 bases and J by 1 base, with 10 bases left in between. The CDR3 consists of 15 residues. This CDR3 is CASGLGSESNQPQHF. The CDR3 region has the DNA TGTGCTAGTGGTTTAGGTAGCGAAAGCAATCAGCCCCAGCATTTT. The entire variable domain, with the rest obtained from reference TRBV12-5 and TRBJ1-5, is as follows: DARVTQTPRHKVTEMGQEVTMRCQPILGHNTVFWYRQTMMQGLELLAYFRNRAPLDDSGMPKDRFSAEMPDATLATLKIQPSEPRDSAVYFCASGLGSESNQPQHFGDGTRLSIL.

Worth noting for this clonotype: This may arise from a read error, as a much more abundant clone is one base away. This sequence joins TRBV3-1 and TRBJ2-2; D gene unclear. V was shortened by 0 bases and J by 3 bases, with 8 bases between the two germline ends. The CDR3 is made up of 15 amino acids. CDR1 is LGHDT and CDR2 is YNNKEL in the germline V gene (reference sequence). CDR3 amino acids: CASSQEGCYTGELFF. CDR3 nucleotide sequence: TGTGCCAGCAGCCAAGAGGGCTGTTACACCGGGGAGCTGTTTTTT. The complete variable domain, with remaining parts taken from reference TRBV3-1 and TRBJ2-2, reads DTAVSQTPKYLVTQMGNDKSIKCEQNLGHDTMYWYKQDSKKFLKIMFSYNNKELIINETVPNRFSPKSPDKAHLNLHINSLELGDSAVYFCASSQEGCYTGELFFGEGSRLTVL.

In its sample, this clonotype was seen many times. Here the CDR3 reads CASSYTPGVVGASHYEQYF. CDR3 DNA: TGTGCCAGCAGTTACACCCCCGGGGTGGTGGGGGCCTCCCACTACGAGCAGTACTTC. This sequence joins TRBV6-6 and TRBJ2-7, with a weak D call TRBD1 (6 bases). Deletions cut 2 bases from V and 3 bases from J, with 26 bases between. Germline assignment: CDR1 MNHNY and CDR2 SVGAGI (reference sequence). This CDR3 has 19 amino acids.

This clonotype was counted ten times or more. The germline gene is not matched at one end of the junction; a read error may be the cause. V usage is TRBV28 and J usage is TRBJ2-5; no reliable D call. CDR1 is MDHEN and CDR2 is SYDVKM in the germline V gene. This CDR3 region has 14 residues. Here the CDR3 DNA reads TGTGCCAGCAGTTTGATGACTCCCCAACAGACCCAGTACTTC. This translates into CASSLMTPQQTQYF.

This clonotype was observed at least ten times. The genes are TRBV2 and TRBJ2-3; 8 nucleotides match TRBD2. The CDR3 consists of 13 residues. With V trimmed by 6 bases and J by 3 bases, 2 bases remained unmatched. Per the germline V gene, CDR1 is SNHLY and CDR2 is FYNNEI. CDR3 DNA: TGTGCCAGCAGCGAGCGGGGGACAGATACGCAGTATTTT. It translates to CASSERGTDTQYF.

The V gene is TRBV19, the J gene TRBJ1-3; D is perhaps TRBD1 (5 bases). The V gene's germline CDR1 is LNHDA and CDR2 SQIVND (reference sequence). Deletions cut 5 bases from V and 4 bases from J, with 21 bases between. The CDR3 is made up of 17 amino acids. CDR3 residues: CASSLIKKGIDGNTIYF. The CDR3 DNA reads as TGTGCCAGTAGTCTTATAAAGAAGGGGATCGACGGAAACACCATATATTTT. Variable domain in full (rest from reference TRBV19 and TRBJ1-3): DGGITQSPKYLFRKEGQNVTLSCEQNLNHDAMYWYRQDPGQGLRLIYYSQIVNDFQKGDIAEGYSVSREKKESFPLTVTSAQKNPTAFYLCASSLIKKGIDGNTIYFGEGSWLTVV.

In DNA, the CDR3 is TGTGCCATCAGGGGGACAGGGGCACGGGAGACTGAAGCTTTCTTT. Amino acids: CAIRGTGARETEAFF. The gene calls are TRBV10-3 and TRBJ1-1; TRBD1 matches at 10 bases. The V and J ends lost 6 bases and 5 bases, in that order; junction bases with no gene match: 9. The CDR3 totals 15 residues. Germline CDR1 is ENHRY and CDR2 is SYGVKD.

This clonotype was detected many times. This chain joins TRBV7-2 and TRBJ2-7, with 9 bases that match TRBD1. The CDR3 extends over 13 amino acids. From germline, CDR1 is SGHTA and CDR2 FQGNSA. V shed 5 bases, J shed 5 bases, and the junction held 4 bases outside the gene matches. This chain's CDR3 is CASSPYRGHEQYF. In DNA form, the CDR3 reads TGTGCCAGCAGCCCGTACAGGGGGCACGAGCAGTACTTC. Combining the CDR3 with reference TRBV7-2 and TRBJ2-7 gives the whole variable domain GAGVSQSPSNKVTEKGKDVELRCDPISGHTALYWYRQSLGQGLEFLIYFQGNSAPDKSGLPSDRFSAERTGGSVSTLTIQRTQQEDSAVYLCASSPYRGHEQYFGPGTRLTVT.

This clonotype was counted ten times or more. The chain recombines TRBV27 with TRBJ1-5; a possible D gene is TRBD1 (6 bases). The V gene's germline CDR1 is MNHEY and CDR2 SMNVEV (reference sequence). The CDR3 covers 17 residues. V dropped 2 bases and J dropped 1 base, with 15 bases sitting between them. The CDR3 loop is CASSLMGAAYSNQPQHF. The CDR3 nucleotides read TGTGCCAGCAGTTTAATGGGGGCGGCCTACAGCAATCAGCCCCAGCATTTT.

This clonotype was seen at least ten times. The genes are TRBV24-1 and TRBJ1-4; D ambiguous. V gave up 12 bases and J gave up 2 bases, with 21 bases separating them. CDR3 length equals 16 residues. Germline CDR1 reads KGHDR; CDR2 reads SFDVKD. The CDR3 spells CAVTWDGVSTNEKLFF. CDR3 DNA: TGTGCCGTCACGTGGGATGGGGTATCGACTAATGAAAAACTGTTTTTT.

V and J are TRBV24-1 and TRBJ2-3; TRBD2 agrees at 9 bases. V lost 3 bases to trimming and J lost 5 bases; unmatched junction nucleotides: 5. CDR1 and CDR2 (germline): KGHDR, SFDVKD. This CDR3 has 15 residues. The CDR3 region has the DNA TGTGCCACCAGTGATCCGGGACTAGCAGGAGATACGCAGTATTTT. It specifies CATSDPGLAGDTQYF.

This clonotype was detected ten times or more. J is TRBJ2-3 and V is TRBV5-1; D is unresolved. The germline V gene encodes CDR1 SGHRS and CDR2 YFSETQ. Trimming left V 0 bases short and J 6 bases short, with 14 bases between. This CDR3 comprises 15 residues. CDR3 DNA sequence: TGCGCCAGCAGCTTGGGACTGCAATTTGCGGATACGCAGTATTTT. This sequence encodes CASSLGLQFADTQYF. Full variable domain (missing parts from reference TRBV5-1 and TRBJ2-3): KAGVTQTPRYLIKTRGQQVTLSCSPISGHRSVSWYQQTPGQGLQFLFEYFSETQRNKGNFPGRFSGRQFSNSRSEMNVSTLELGDSALYLCASSLGLQFADTQYFGPGTRLTVL.

This clonotype was found many times. The rearrangement links TRBV3-1 to TRBJ1-4, with 11 bases identical to TRBD1. Germline-derived CDR1 and CDR2 are LGHDT and YNNKEL (reference sequence). The CDR3 runs to 17 residues. V was clipped by 0 bases and J by 7 bases; unmatched bases: 7. CDR3 bases: TGTGCCAGCAGCCAAGATGGCAGGGGACAGGGGGGTGAAAAACTGTTTTTT. Its protein product is CASSQDGRGQGGEKLFF.

This clonotype was counted ten times or more. The rearrangement joins TRBV20-1 to TRBJ1-5, with D maybe TRBD1 (5 bases). V was pared by 5 bases and J by 1 base, with 9 bases between. Per germline, CDR1 DFQATT and CDR2 SNEGSKA (reference sequence). This CDR3 has 13 amino acids. The CDR3 is CSAERQSNQPQHF. The CDR3 nucleotides read TGCAGTGCTGAGCGACAGAGCAATCAGCCCCAGCATTTT.